The T cell receptor (beta chain) described here comes from a study of T cell changes during pregnancy in multiple sclerosis. Clones were sequenced by immunoSEQ multiplex PCR, and TCRdb holds only the in-frame ones, with some missing. The repertoire consists of about 68,000 clones, with 91% occurring once and the leading ten covering 0.7% to 0.95%. The source is a female donor with multiple sclerosis, enrolled in a pregnancy study. Sample: peripheral blood, taken in the second trimester of pregnancy.

For the CDR3, the DNA is TGTGCCAGCAGTGAGTACGTGAGAGATACGCAGTATTTT. Its protein product is CASSEYVRDTQYF. The rearrangement uses TRBV6-4 and TRBJ2-3; D is unclear. This CDR3 comprises 13 residues. Germline V gives CDR1 MRHNA, CDR2 SNTAGT. Trimming shortened V by 3 bases and J by 5 bases, and 9 bases separated the two germline ends.